The 2 T cell receptor beta chains below were found in one sample sequenced in a study of OX40 agonist ivuxolimab in advanced cancers. The assay was immunoSEQ multiplex PCR, and TCRdb's table has in-frame clones only and misses some. The data show approximately 120,000 clones, with just under 95% seen just once and under 0.95% held by the top ten. Sequences were derived from CD4+ or CD8+ T cells sorted from blood, sampled in a trial of the OX40 agonist ivuxolimab. The receptors shown here come from an adult with an advanced solid tumor such as melanoma, head and neck, liver or kidney cancer.

This rearrangement joins TRBV25-1 to TRBJ2-3, with 7 bases aligning to TRBD1. This CDR3 is built from 13 residues. Germline V gene lookup returns CDR1 MGHDK and CDR2 SYGVNS. Germline trimming cut 10 bases from V and 7 bases from J; bases unmatched to any gene: 11. This chain's CDR3 is CATQTGRVNTQYF. The DNA of the CDR3 is TGTGCCACCCAGACAGGGCGGGTGAATACGCAGTATTTT.

In this sample, this clone turned up once. V is TRBV9 and J is TRBJ2-2; 12 positions match TRBD2. The CDR3 consists of 16 residues. V was pared by 3 bases and J by 6 bases, with 6 bases of the junction left unmatched. In germline, CDR1 is SGDLS, CDR2 YYNGEE. CDR3 region: CASSARTSGTAGELFF. The CDR3 bases are TGTGCCAGCAGCGCTCGGACTAGCGGGACCGCCGGGGAGCTGTTTTTT.